Below are 23 T cell receptor beta chains sequenced from a single sample in a study of blood T cell repertoires in COVID-19. The data were produced by immunoSEQ multiplex PCR, yet TCRdb's version contains in-frame clones alone and is incomplete. Here the sample spans more than 400,000 clones, 80% to 90% being singletons. The sequencing sample was made of peripheral blood. Source of these receptors: a human donor in a cohort sampled during active COVID-19.

This chain connects TRBV19 to TRBJ2-7; TRBD2 matches 10 bases. Germline V lookup: CDR1 LNHDA, CDR2 SQIVND (reference sequence). The V and J ends lost 5 bases and 6 bases, in that order; junction bases with no gene match: 10. CDR3 size: 15 residues. The CDR3 is CASSPIGSSGSEQYF. The CDR3 DNA is TGTGCCAGTAGTCCCATCGGGTCTAGCGGGAGCGAGCAGTACTTC.

V and J are TRBV6-5 and TRBJ1-5; no clear D. The V end lost 6 bases, the J end lost 3 bases, and 12 bases lay between the germline ends. Germline CDR1 reads MNHEY; CDR2 reads SVGAGI. The CDR3 consists of 14 residues. CDR3 residues: CASSQARINQPQHF. The CDR3 DNA reads as TGTGCCAGCAGCCAGGCACGGATCAATCAGCCCCAGCATTTT.

The chain links TRBV5-1 to TRBJ1-1, with TRBD1 as a possible D gene (5 bases). V dropped 0 bases and J dropped 1 base, with 10 bases sitting between them. Germline lookup yields CDR1 SGHRS and CDR2 YFSETQ. CDR3 length: 15 amino acids. The CDR3 spells CASSLAVDRNTEAFF. The CDR3 DNA follows: TGCGCCAGCAGCTTGGCGGTCGACAGGAACACTGAAGCTTTCTTT.

The V gene is TRBV29-1, the J gene TRBJ1-1; weak D call: TRBD1 (5 bases). Trimming cost V 4 bases and J 4 bases, with 16 bases left between them. Germline-derived CDR1 and CDR2 are SQVTM and ANQGSEA. The CDR3 runs 14 residues. CDR3 region: CSVGLSRDGTEAFF. DNA of the CDR3: TGCAGCGTTGGTCTATCCAGGGATGGCACTGAAGCTTTCTTT. Drawing the rest from reference TRBV29-1 and TRBJ1-1, the complete variable domain is SAVISQKPSRDICQRGTSLTIQCQVDSQVTMMFWYRQQPGQSLTLIATANQGSEATYESGFVIDKFPISRPNLTFSTLTVSNMSPEDSSIYLCSVGLSRDGTEAFFGQGTRLTVV.

The CDR3 DNA is TGTGCCATCAGTGAGTCTAGTCGGGACAGGGGTAAAGCTTTCTTT. It codes for CAISESSRDRGKAFF. The chain recombines TRBV10-3 with TRBJ1-1, with 10 bases that match TRBD1. The CDR3 runs to 15 residues. Per the germline V gene, CDR1 is ENHRY and CDR2 is SYGVKD. V gave up 0 bases and J gave up 9 bases; unmatched junction bases: 7.

The CDR3 DNA reads as TGCGCCAGCAGCCAACCCCGACCGGGGACATCTAGCACAGATACGCAGTATTTT. Encoded protein: CASSQPRPGTSSTDTQYF. The chain combines TRBV4-1 with TRBJ2-3, with TRBD1 as a possible D gene (6 bases). V was pared by 2 bases and J by 0 bases, with 18 bases between. This CDR3 is 18 amino acids long. The germline gives CDR1 MGHRA, CDR2 YSYEKL.

The chain links TRBV6-2 or TRBV6-3 to TRBJ2-5, with 7 bases identical to TRBD2. The CDR3 runs to 14 residues. CDR1 MNHEY and CDR2 SVGEGT come from the germline V gene. The junction had 5 bases not matched to a gene; V was cut back by 2 bases and J by 5 bases. CDR3 in amino acids: CASSYIGSGETQYF. The CDR3 nucleotides read TGTGCCAGCAGTTACATCGGTAGCGGGGAGACCCAGTACTTC.

This clone appeared a few times. V and J are TRBV24-1 and TRBJ1-4; a possible D gene is TRBD1 (5 bases). This CDR3 has 14 residues. Germline assignment: CDR1 KGHDR and CDR2 SFDVKD. Trimming shortened V by 4 bases and J by 3 bases, and 8 bases separated the two germline ends. This chain's CDR3 is CATSDGGANEKLFF. CDR3 coding DNA: TGTGCCACCAGTGACGGGGGTGCTAATGAAAAACTGTTTTTT.

The CDR3 spells CSVEDPSARQFNEKLFF. The CDR3, as DNA: TGCAGCGTTGAAGATCCTTCTGCTCGACAGTTTAATGAAAAACTGTTTTTT. This chain joins TRBV29-1 and TRBJ1-4, with D perhaps TRBD1 (5 bases). The V end was cut by 0 bases, the J end by 4 bases, with 18 bases between. The CDR3 contains 17 residues. The germline V gene has CDR1 SQVTM and CDR2 ANQGSEA.

The chain combines TRBV7-2 with TRBJ2-1, with 7 positions matching TRBD1. Losses at the gene ends were 0 bases for V and 8 bases for J; bases not matched to a gene: 7. The CDR3 length is 15 residues. The germline V gene encodes CDR1 SGHTA and CDR2 FQGNSA. DNA of the CDR3: TGTGCCAGCAGCTTAGCGGGACAGCTAGGGGATGAGCAGTTCTTC. This encodes CASSLAGQLGDEQFF.

This sequence joins TRBV15 and TRBJ2-7, with 10 bases identical to TRBD2. The trim removed 1 base at V and 0 bases at J, leaving 3 bases unmatched. This CDR3 region has 16 residues. CDR1 and CDR2 from the germline V gene are LNHNV and YYDKDF (reference sequence). The CDR3 nucleotides read TGTGCCACCAGCAGAGCTGGACTAGCGGTCTCCTACGAGCAGTACTTC. The encoded protein is CATSRAGLAVSYEQYF.

The genes are TRBV27 and TRBJ1-2; D possibly corresponds to TRBD1 (6 bases). The CDR3 has 14 amino acids. V was cut by 5 bases and J by 5 bases, with 15 bases left in between. Germline CDR1 is MNHEY and CDR2 is SMNVEV (reference sequence). CDR3: CASSQLQGRYGYTF. The CDR3 DNA reads as TGTGCCAGCAGTCAATTACAGGGTAGATATGGCTACACCTTC.

This clone has only a few counts. The chain recombines TRBV9 with TRBJ2-3; D ambiguous. V was shortened by 0 bases and J by 2 bases, with 10 bases between the two germline ends. The germline V gene encodes CDR1 SGDLS and CDR2 YYNGEE. The CDR3 covers 15 residues. The CDR3 region has the DNA TGTGCCAGCAGCGTAGGCGGCAGAACCACAGATACGCAGTATTTT. Encoded protein: CASSVGGRTTDTQYF.

This chain joins TRBV3-1 (or the pseudogene TRBV3-2) and TRBJ2-5, with TRBD1 matching over 10 bases. CDR1 LGHDT and CDR2 YNNKEL come from the germline V gene (reference sequence). J was trimmed by 5 bases and V by 4 bases; bases with no gene match: 7. There are 15 residues in the CDR3. This CDR3 is CASSPDRGRTETQYF. The CDR3 coding sequence is TGTGCCAGCAGCCCCGACAGGGGGCGGACGGAGACCCAGTACTTC.

There are a few counts of this clone. The rearrangement joins TRBV5-5 to TRBJ2-7; 8 nucleotides agree with TRBD1. From germline, CDR1 is SGHKS and CDR2 YYEKEE (reference sequence). Trimming took 4 bases from V and 3 from J; bases not matched to a gene: 6. The CDR3 loop spans 14 amino acids. In DNA form, the CDR3 reads TGTGCCAGCAGCCCACAGGGGGACGACTACGAGCAGTACTTC. It yields the protein CASSPQGDDYEQYF.

J is TRBJ1-6 and V is TRBV30, with TRBD1 matching 11 bases. CDR3 length: 15 residues. Germline CDR1 and CDR2: GTSNPN and SVGIG (reference sequence). Germline trimming cut 0 bases from V and 9 bases from J; bases unmatched to any gene: 4. The CDR3 loop reads CAWSVRDRGTSPLHF. The CDR3 DNA is TGTGCCTGGAGTGTAAGGGACAGGGGGACTTCACCCCTCCACTTT.

V usage is TRBV19 and J usage is TRBJ2-1; D is possibly TRBD1 (6 bases). Trimming took off 4 bases at V and 9 bases at J, with 19 bases between the two ends. This CDR3 region has 15 residues. The germline V gene encodes CDR1 LNHDA and CDR2 SQIVND (reference sequence). This chain's CDR3 is CASSNKAGDRGEQFF. As DNA, the CDR3 is TGTGCCAGTAGTAATAAGGCAGGGGATAGGGGTGAGCAGTTCTTC.

The chain is built from TRBV3-1 (or the pseudogene TRBV3-2) and TRBJ1-1; D is ambiguous. The V end was cut by 4 bases, the J end by 3 bases, with 15 bases between. CDR3 length: 15 residues. Germline V gene lookup returns CDR1 LGHDT and CDR2 YNNKEL (reference sequence). The CDR3 reads CASSPADPSDTEAFF. In DNA form, the CDR3 reads TGTGCCAGCAGCCCCGCCGACCCGAGCGACACTGAAGCTTTCTTT.

J is TRBJ2-4 and V is TRBV9; D possibly corresponds to TRBD1 (5 bases). The CDR3 spans 14 residues. V shed 1 base and J shed 5 bases, with 10 bases lying between them. Per germline, CDR1 SGDLS and CDR2 YYNGEE. The CDR3 DNA reads TGTGCCAGCAGCGTACAGGGCCGGGAAAACATTCAGTACTTC. Translated, it gives CASSVQGRENIQYF.

The genes are TRBV19 and TRBJ2-5; 10 bases are shared with TRBD1. This CDR3 contains 16 residues. The trim removed 5 bases at V and 5 bases at J, leaving 11 bases unmatched. CDR1 LNHDA and CDR2 SQIVND come from the germline V gene (reference sequence). CDR3 coding DNA: TGTGCCAGTAGTGCCGAGGGACAGGGGAGAAGGGAGACCCAGTACTTC. Protein product: CASSAEGQGRRETQYF.

The J gene is TRBJ2-7, the V gene TRBV12-5; 9 positions match TRBD1. The CDR3 has 17 amino acids. Germline CDR1 LGHNT, CDR2 FRNRAP. The ends lost 1 base at V and 2 bases at J; junction bases unmatched: 9. The CDR3 nucleotides read TGTGCTAGTGGTTTGGACACCGGGACAGGGATCACCTACGAGCAGTACTTC. Translating it yields CASGLDTGTGITYEQYF.

This sequence joins TRBV30 and TRBJ1-1, with D possibly being TRBD1 (5 bases). V was pared by 2 bases and J by 0 bases, with 13 bases between. CDR3 length: 15 residues. Looked up from germline, CDR1 is GTSNPN and CDR2 is SVGIG (reference sequence). In nucleotides, the CDR3 is TGTGCCTGGAGTAGCTACAGGCAGATGAACACTGAAGCTTTCTTT. This translates into CAWSSYRQMNTEAFF.

J is TRBJ2-7 and V is TRBV12-3 or TRBV12-4; D not certain. The V end lost 5 bases, the J end lost 7 bases, and 12 bases lay between the germline ends. CDR3 length: 12 amino acids. CDR3 nucleotide sequence: TGTGCCAGCAGTGCCGGGTTACGGGAGCAGTACTTC. Encoded protein: CASSAGLREQYF.